A selection of T cell receptor beta chains follows, all from one sample in a study of CD8 T cells in Susac syndrome. TCRdb reprocessed the immunoSEQ multiplex PCR reads with MiXCR, giving one entry per CDR3 protein. In the table there are some 130,000 distinct CDR3 sequences, roughly 94% of which are singletons. The sample consisted of CD8+ T cells from PBMCs. The receptors shown here come from a human donor with Susac syndrome. CDR3s include the opening cysteine and the closing phenylalanine or tryptophan. D genes are given only for firm matches. Clone size is shown for a subset of rows, as once, few, many or a class of expanded clone.

TRBV11-2	.	TRBJ2-2	.	TGTGCCAGCAGCTGGCGGGAACCCGGGGAGCTGTTTTTT	CASSWREPGELFF
TRBV20-1	.	TRBJ1-1	TRBD1	TGCAGTGCCTACAGGGGACAGAACACTGAAGCTTTCTTT	CSAYRGQNTEAFF
TRBV5-1	once	TRBJ2-2	TRBD2	TGCGCCAGCAGAGGGACTAGCGGAGAAAAGAACACCGGGGAGCTGTTTTTT	CASRGTSGEKNTGELFF
TRBV9	.	TRBJ2-7	TRBD1	TGTGCCAGCAGCCCTCAAGGGACAGGAGCCTACGAGCAGTACTTC	CASSPQGTGAYEQYF
TRBV7-8	once	TRBJ2-7	.	TGTGCCAGCAGTGCGGCCCTTGGGCCCGACGAGCAGTACTTC	CASSAALGPDEQYF
TRBV27	.	TRBJ1-1	.	TGTGCCAGCAGTTTACTTTGGCCAGTCGACACTGAAGCTTTCTTT	CASSLLWPVDTEAFF
TRBV20-1	.	TRBJ1-4	TRBD1	TGCAGTGCACCAGATGGGACAGGGTTTGCTAATGAAAAACTGTTTTTT	CSAPDGTGFANEKLFF
TRBV27	.	TRBJ2-1	TRBD2	TGTGCCAGCAGTTTAGTAGCGGGAGCTCGTTACAATGAGCAGTTCTTC	CASSLVAGARYNEQFF
TRBV12-3/TRBV12-4	few	TRBJ1-1	.	TGTGCCAGCAGTTTAGCTAACACTGAAGCTTTCTTT	CASSLANTEAFF
TRBV4-1	.	TRBJ2-7	.	TGCGCCAGCAGCCAAGAGAGCCAGCCCGAGGGAGTCGACGAGCAGTACTTC	CASSQESQPEGVDEQYF
TRBV5-1	.	TRBJ2-1	TRBD2	TGCGCCAGCAGCTTGGCCTCGGGAGGCCCGGGATATGGGCAGTTCTTC	CASSLASGGPGYGQFF
TRBV7-2	.	TRBJ2-7	.	TGTGCCAGCAGCTTAGCCCTGCGTGTCGGGGAGTTGGGGGAGCAGTACTTC	CASSLALRVGELGEQYF
TRBV20-1	.	TRBJ2-1	.	TGCAGTGCTAGAGAGGGACGGCGGCCCGACAATGAGCAGTTCTTC	CSAREGRRPDNEQFF
TRBV20-1	.	TRBJ2-3	TRBD2	TGCAGTGCTAGAGAAGCGGGAGGGCCCTTGAGCACAGATACGCAGTATTTT	CSAREAGGPLSTDTQYF
TRBV28	.	TRBJ1-1	.	TGTGCCAGCAGTTTTGAGGGCAGTTTGAACACTGAAGCTTTCTTT	CASSFEGSLNTEAFF
TRBV6-4	.	TRBJ2-3	TRBD1	TGTGCCAGCAGCCTTACCGGGACAGGGATGACAGATACGCAGTATTTT	CASSLTGTGMTDTQYF
TRBV13	.	TRBJ2-7	.	TGTGCCAGCAGCTTAGCGGAAAACTCCTACGAGCAGTACTTC	CASSLAENSYEQYF
TRBV12-5	.	TRBJ2-5	TRBD1	TGTGCTAGTGGTTTGGGGACAGGGGGCAGGGAGACCCAGTACTTC	CASGLGTGGRETQYF
TRBV12-3/TRBV12-4	.	TRBJ2-1	TRBD2	TGTGCCAGCAGTCCCCAAGCGGGGCCTAACAATGAGCAGTTCTTC	CASSPQAGPNNEQFF
TRBV4-2	.	TRBJ1-1	.	TGTGCCAGCAGCCAAGACCCGGTTACTGAAGCTTTCTTT	CASSQDPVTEAFF
TRBV9	.	TRBJ2-1	.	TGTGCCAGCAGCCCCCGGGAAAGCTACAATGAGCAGTTCTTC	CASSPRESYNEQFF
TRBV5-1	.	TRBJ2-3	.	TGCGCCAGCAGCGTTGGGGACGGGAGCACAGATACGCAGTATTTT	CASSVGDGSTDTQYF
TRBV12-3/TRBV12-4	.	TRBJ1-3	.	TGTGCCAGCATGACGTTGGGCACCATATATTTT	CASMTLGTIYF
TRBV7-9	.	TRBJ2-7	.	TGTGCCAGCATCAAAGGGGGGAAAAGCTCCTACGAGCAGTACTTC	CASIKGGKSSYEQYF
TRBV27	.	TRBJ2-1	.	TGTGCCAGCAGCCTTCCTGGCAATGAGCAGTTCTTC	CASSLPGNEQFF
TRBV12-3/TRBV12-4	.	TRBJ2-3	TRBD1	TGTGCCAGCATGCAGGGGGCCGGCACAGATACGCAGTATTTT	CASMQGAGTDTQYF
TRBV27	once	TRBJ2-3	TRBD2	TGTGCCAGCAGGATAGCGGGAGATACGCAGTATTTT	CASRIAGDTQYF
TRBV27	.	TRBJ2-1	.	TGTGCCAGCAGTTTCGCAGTCTCCTACAATGAGCAGTTCTTC	CASSFAVSYNEQFF
TRBV2	.	TRBJ2-1	TRBD1	TGTGCCAGCAGAGAGCACAGGGGTCCCTACAATGAGCAGTTCTTC	CASREHRGPYNEQFF
TRBV6-5	.	TRBJ2-1	TRBD2	TGTGCCAGCAGTTACGGTAGCGGGAGGGATGACCACAATGAGCAGTTCTTC	CASSYGSGRDDHNEQFF
TRBV20-1	.	TRBJ2-7	.	TGCAGTGCTAGAGAACCGCGTTCCCCATCCTACGAGCAGTACTTC	CSAREPRSPSYEQYF
TRBV2	.	TRBJ1-2	.	TGTGCCAGCGCCGGCATGAATGGCTACACCTTC	CASAGMNGYTF
TRBV27	.	TRBJ2-5	TRBD2	TGTGCCAGCAGTCCCGTGGGGGGGGTTGAGACCCAGTACTTC	CASSPVGGVETQYF